The rows below give T cell receptor beta chains drawn from one sample of a study of blood T cell repertoires in COVID-19. Using immunoSEQ multiplex PCR, the repertoire was profiled, and TCRdb retains in-frame clones only, with some absent. The sample includes more than 200,000 clones, less than 85% of them seen just once. What was sequenced was PBMCs or T cells enriched from blood (not recorded which). The receptors were gathered from a man in his fifties or sixties who had recovered from COVID-19. Each CDR3 is given with its conserved first and last residue. D genes are given only for firm matches. Size values are once, few and many counts, or a class for expanded clones, and some rows have none.

clone_size d_call j_call v_call cdr3_nt cdr3_aa
- TRBD2 TRBJ2-3 TRBV7-2 TGTGCCAGCAGCCTCACTAGCGGGGGGGAGCATACGCAGTATTTT CASSLTSGGEHTQYF
- TRBD1 TRBJ2-2 TRBV4-3 TGCGCCAGCAGCCAAGGGACAGGGACAAACACCGGGGAGCTGTTTTTT CASSQGTGTNTGELFF
- - TRBJ1-6 TRBV7-8 TGTGCCAGCAGCTTAGGAGGGATACGTAATTCACCCCTCCACTTT CASSLGGIRNSPLHF
- TRBD1 TRBJ2-2 TRBV5-4 TGTGCCAGCAGCTCGTCCCAGGGGGCCATAGCCGGGGAGCTGTTTTTT CASSSSQGAIAGELFF
once - TRBJ1-6 TRBV11-1 TGTGCCAGCAGCTTAGACTTACGGAATTCACCCCTCCACTTT CASSLDLRNSPLHF
- TRBD1 TRBJ1-6 TRBV7-2 TGTGCCAGCAGCTTAGCCGGACAGGTAGCGCAAGGGGCCCTCCACTTT CASSLAGQVAQGALHF
- TRBD2 TRBJ2-1 TRBV5-1 TGCGCCAGCAGCTTTGGACGGGGGGGCGGTGTTGAGCAGTTCTTC CASSFGRGGGVEQFF
- TRBD1 TRBJ1-6 TRBV5-5 TGTGCCAGCAGCCCGGACAGGCGTTCTTCACCCCTCCACTTT CASSPDRRSSPLHF
- - TRBJ1-5 TRBV5-5 TGTGCCAGCAGCCCTGGGGGGGGAAATCAGCCCCAGCATTTT CASSPGGGNQPQHF
once TRBD1 TRBJ2-2 TRBV2 TGTGCCAGCAGTAGGGGGCCAAACACCGGGGAGCTGTTTTTT CASSRGPNTGELFF
- - TRBJ1-6 TRBV7-2 TGTGCCAGCAGCTTAGGGGCAAGTTCACCCCTCCACTTT CASSLGASSPLHF
- - TRBJ2-3 TRBV5-4 TGTGCCAGCAGCTTGGAGAGGCGGCCAGATACGCAGTATTTT CASSLERRPDTQYF